This T cell receptor (beta chain) was sequenced for a study of blood T cell repertoires in COVID-19. Study summary: Acute-phase and convalescent COVID-19 samples originated in the United States, Italy and Spain.

Assay used: immunoSEQ multiplex PCR; TCRdb lists only in-frame clones, some missing. The table lists 230,000 or so clones, nearly 90% of them singletons. Patients of the Seattle cohort, enrolled during active infection, were followed longitudinally. V lost 6 bases and J lost 5; bases outside the gene matches: 5. The CDR3 is made up of 14 amino acids. Germline assignment: CDR1 SGHTA and CDR2 FQGTGA. This sequence originates from a woman aged 55 to 70 with COVID-19, enrolled during active disease. The sample comprised peripheral blood. V is TRBV7-3 and J is TRBJ2-2, with 8 bases that match TRBD2. This CDR3 reads CASRKTSETGELFF. The CDR3 nucleotides read TGTGCCAGCAGAAAGACTAGCGAAACCGGGGAGCTGTTTTTT.